These T cell receptor beta chains were read from a single sample in a study of cytomegalovirus exposure and HLA in healthy donors. The assay was immunoSEQ multiplex PCR, and TCRdb's table has in-frame clones only and misses some. The listing records under 200,000 clones. The source material was PBMCs. All receptors derive from a woman under 30 in good health and CMV-seropositive. Each CDR3 is given with its conserved first and last residue.

TRBJ1-5	TRBV19	14	CASSTDRETQPQHF
TRBJ2-5	TRBV10-3	12	CAIGTGQETQYF
TRBJ1-6	TRBV6-5	14	CASNYGGADSPLHF
TRBJ1-1	TRBV9	15	CASSGATTVGTEAFF
TRBJ2-7	TRBV7-2	15	CASSLTGGYSYEQYF
TRBJ2-1	TRBV7-2	16	CASSLWTSGNVDEQFF
TRBJ1-1	TRBV6-5	14	CASSYAPGNTEAFF
TRBJ2-5	TRBV12-5	18	CASGPGLAGAPPKETQYF
TRBJ1-1	TRBV10-3	16	CAISERDRGLNTEAFF
TRBJ1-1	TRBV19	14	CASSRDSSNTEAFF
TRBJ2-7	TRBV27	14	CASRFGVPTYEQYF
TRBJ2-1	TRBV4-2	16	CASSQAGTSSYNEQFF
TRBJ2-3	TRBV30	14	CASKAGDNTDTQYF
TRBJ2-1	TRBV19	20	CASRAFRDRGSRRAGNEQFF
TRBJ2-1	TRBV13	14	CATTNRSSYNEQFF
TRBJ1-4	TRBV15	15	CATSRAKGEVEKLFF
TRBJ2-7	TRBV5-1	15	CASSLVTGGRYEQYF
TRBJ1-5	TRBV30	15	CAWSGEQGAGQPQHF
TRBJ2-4	TRBV29-1	13	CSVEAGGKNIQYF
TRBJ2-7	TRBV15	13	CATSRDTGNEQYF
TRBJ2-3	TRBV5-4	12	CASSFPQKTQYF
TRBJ2-3	TRBV6-6	12	CATGGDTDTQYF
TRBJ1-5	TRBV6-6	15	CASSRTGGTQQPQHF
TRBJ1-2	TRBV7-9	16	CASRLNLGTGNYGYTF
TRBJ2-7	TRBV6-1	11	CASSFSGEQYF
TRBJ2-7	TRBV27	15	CASMTSGRANYEQYF